One and the same sample provided the 31 T cell receptor beta chains below, sequenced in a study of T cells in severe cutaneous drug reactions. Libraries were made by iRepertoire multiplex PCR with TCR subtype-specific primers for bulk and single-cell sequencing. From the multiplex PCR reads, TCRdb lists one entry per CDR3 protein and no DNA. The sample shows tens of thousands of distinct CDR3 sequences, and 7.5% sits with its ten largest clones. Carbamazepine had induced Stevens-Johnson syndrome or toxic epidermal necrolysis in the sequenced donors. The sequencing sample was made of PBMCs. The receptors come from a human donor with toxic epidermal necrolysis, a severe cutaneous drug reaction.

V is TRBV28 and J is TRBJ2-3; TCRdb proposes TRBD1, but this gene call is untestable without DNA. The CDR3 loop spans 15 amino acids. Per germline, CDR1 MDHEN and CDR2 SYDVKM. The CDR3 sequence: CASSSPRGRRDTQYF.

CDR3 sequence: CASTYSVGLNTDTQYF. The chain links TRBV6-1 to TRBJ2-3; the TCRdb call, TRBD2, lacks DNA for checking. The CDR3 consists of 16 residues. Germline V lookup: CDR1 MNHNS, CDR2 SASEGT.

The V and J genes are TRBV7-3 and TRBJ2-2; TCRdb calls TRBD2, which cannot be checked without DNA. The CDR3 totals 18 residues. CDR1 is SGHTA, CDR2 FQGTGA, per germline. This CDR3 reads CASSLDLAGGLKSGELFF.

The genes are TRBV12-3 or TRBV12-4 and TRBJ1-1. CDR3 length equals 14 residues. This chain's CDR3 is CASSFGRKNTEAFF.

The chain links TRBV25-1 to TRBJ2-1; the D gene TCRdb calls, TRBD1, cannot be checked with no DNA. Germline assignment: CDR1 MGHDK and CDR2 SYGVNS. This CDR3 comprises 15 residues. The CDR3 loop is CASSQGRGRKNEQFF. Looking up the rest from reference TRBV25-1 and TRBJ2-1 gives the full variable domain: EADIYQTPRYLVIGTGKKITLECSQTMGHDKMYWYQQDPGMELHLIHYSYGVNSTEKGDLSSESTVSRIRTEHFPLTLESARPSHTSQYLCASSQGRGRKNEQFFGPGTRLTVL.

This chain connects TRBV19 to TRBJ2-1. Per germline, CDR1 LNHDA and CDR2 SQIVND (reference sequence). The CDR3 totals 12 residues. CDR3 sequence reads: CASSFPGNEQFF. The variable domain in full, with the rest retrieved from reference TRBV19 and TRBJ2-1, is DGGITQSPKYLFRKEGQNVTLSCEQNLNHDAMYWYRQDPGQGLRLIYYSQIVNDFQKGDIAEGYSVSREKKESFPLTVTSAQKNPTAFYLCASSFPGNEQFFGPGTRLTVL.

V gene TRBV6-2 or TRBV6-3 combines with J gene TRBJ1-4; TCRdb picks TRBD1, but there is no DNA to check that call. This CDR3 is built from 15 residues. Germline loops: CDR1 MNHEY, CDR2 SVGEGT. The CDR3 protein is CASREPWTDNEKLFF.

This rearrangement joins TRBV19 to TRBJ1-1. From germline, CDR1 is LNHDA and CDR2 SQIVND (reference sequence). The CDR3 totals 14 residues. The CDR3 spells CASSIERGATEAFF. The full variable domain, its missing parts supplied by reference TRBV19 and TRBJ1-1, is DGGITQSPKYLFRKEGQNVTLSCEQNLNHDAMYWYRQDPGQGLRLIYYSQIVNDFQKGDIAEGYSVSREKKESFPLTVTSAQKNPTAFYLCASSIERGATEAFFGQGTRLTVV.

J is TRBJ1-2 and V is TRBV15. Germline V gene lookup returns CDR1 LNHNV and CDR2 YYDKDF (reference sequence). This CDR3 is 12 amino acids long. This chain's CDR3 is CATSQSNYGYTF.

According to its frequency, this clonotype is medium-sized. The J gene is TRBJ2-1, the V gene TRBV9; TCRdb selects TRBD1, and the lack of DNA leaves this call unchecked. CDR1 is SGDLS and CDR2 is YYNGEE in the germline V gene. This CDR3 region has 15 residues. CDR3 amino acids: CASSRDSHLYNEQFF.

The V call is TRBV5-4, the J call TRBJ2-1; there is no DNA to check the TCRdb D call of TRBD2. The V gene's germline CDR1 is SGHNT and CDR2 YYREEE (reference sequence). The CDR3 loop spans 14 amino acids. The CDR3: CASSFGGIDNEQFF.

The rearrangement joins TRBV4-1 to TRBJ1-6. This CDR3 is built from 16 residues. The germline V gene encodes CDR1 MGHRA and CDR2 YSYEKL. The CDR3 region is CASSQRGSHIPSPLHF.

The rearrangement uses TRBV7-6 and TRBJ2-2; TCRdb designates TRBD2, a call that cannot be tested without DNA. CDR1 is SGHVS, CDR2 FNYEAQ, per germline. The CDR3 is made up of 17 amino acids. CDR3 protein: CASSLERSSGITGELFF.

V usage is TRBV4-1 and J usage is TRBJ1-2; lacking DNA, the TRBD1 call made by TCRdb goes unchecked. This CDR3 region has 16 residues. The germline CDR1 and CDR2 sequences are MGHRA and YSYEKL. Here the CDR3 reads CASSQVEQVLNYGYTF.

V gene TRBV7-2 combines with J gene TRBJ2-1. CDR3 size: 12 residues. The germline V gene has CDR1 SGHTA and CDR2 FQGNSA. CDR3 sequence: CASSPDINEQFF.

The chain recombines TRBV12-3 or TRBV12-4 with TRBJ2-1. This CDR3 spans 15 amino acids. The CDR3: CASNSGLTVHNEQFF.

The chain links TRBV5-1 to TRBJ2-5. CDR1 is SGHRS and CDR2 is YFSETQ in the germline V gene. The CDR3 extends over 15 amino acids. The CDR3: CASSWVRSKQETQYF.

The chain is built from TRBV2 and TRBJ2-1. The CDR3 is made up of 12 amino acids. Looked up from germline, CDR1 is SNHLY and CDR2 is FYNNEI. CDR3 region: CASNHGSYEQFF.

V and J are TRBV6-5 and TRBJ1-5; TCRdb returns TRBD1, unconfirmable since there is no DNA. The CDR3 has 13 residues. CDR1 is MNHEY and CDR2 is SVGAGI in the germline V gene. The CDR3 here is CASARGASQPQHF.

The rearrangement joins TRBV7-9 to TRBJ2-7; TCRdb designates TRBD1, a call that cannot be tested without DNA. This CDR3 contains 16 residues. CDR1 is SEHNR and CDR2 is FQNEAQ in the germline V gene (reference sequence). The CDR3 here is CASSPSRGGGLYEQYF. Full variable domain (missing parts from reference TRBV7-9 and TRBJ2-7): DTGVSQNPRHKITKRGQNVTFRCDPISEHNRLYWYRQTLGQGPEFLTYFQNEAQLEKSRLLSDRFSAERPKGSFSTLEIQRTEQGDSAMYLCASSPSRGGGLYEQYFGPGTRLTVT.

The genes are TRBV19 and TRBJ2-1; the TRBD2 assignment by TCRdb is unverifiable without DNA. The CDR3 loop spans 15 amino acids. CDR1 and CDR2 from the germline V gene are LNHDA and SQIVND (reference sequence). The CDR3 loop is CASSWDLSSYNEQFF.

J is TRBJ2-7 and V is TRBV27; TCRdb's D call of TRBD2 is untestable without DNA. The CDR3 consists of 15 residues. CDR1 MNHEY and CDR2 SMNVEV come from the germline V gene (reference sequence). CDR3 protein: CASSYTGTSVYEQYF.

The genes are TRBV5-4 and TRBJ2-3; TCRdb proposes TRBD1, but this gene call is untestable without DNA. CDR1 and CDR2 (germline): SGHNT, YYREEE (reference sequence). This CDR3 has 15 residues. CDR3 in amino acids: CASSLEGDSTDTQYF. Supplemented by reference TRBV5-4 and TRBJ2-3, the full variable domain reads ETGVTQSPTHLIKTRGQQVTLRCSSQSGHNTVSWYQQALGQGPQFIFQYYREEENGRGNFPPRFSGLQFPNYSSELNVNALELDDSALYLCASSLEGDSTDTQYFGPGTRLTVL.

The chain uses TRBV29-1 and TRBJ2-7. The CDR3 sequence is 13 residues long. Germline-derived CDR1 and CDR2 are SQVTM and ANQGSEA. CDR3 loop: CSVVRSGSYEQYF.

This chain links TRBV12-3 or TRBV12-4 with TRBJ1-1; TCRdb's D call of TRBD1 is untestable without DNA. This CDR3 region has 16 residues. CDR3 in amino acids: CASSLRPTGLNTEAFF.

The V gene is TRBV15, the J gene TRBJ2-3; the D gene TCRdb calls, TRBD2, cannot be checked with no DNA. This CDR3 contains 14 residues. CDR1 LNHNV and CDR2 YYDKDF come from the germline V gene (reference sequence). The CDR3 loop reads CATGPSGGTDTQYF.

J is TRBJ2-5 and V is TRBV20-1. CDR1 is DFQATT, CDR2 SNEGSKA, per germline (reference sequence). The CDR3 sequence is 12 residues long. CDR3 protein: CSARFPSETQYF.

This chain links TRBV20-1 with TRBJ2-7; the D call from TCRdb, TRBD2, cannot be confirmed without DNA. Germline-derived CDR1 and CDR2 are DFQATT and SNEGSKA (reference sequence). This CDR3 is 16 amino acids long. The CDR3 sequence: CSATPVSGRALYEQYF.

J is TRBJ2-7 and V is TRBV2; TCRdb's D call of TRBD2 is untestable without DNA. The CDR3 is 14 amino acids. Germline V gives CDR1 SNHLY, CDR2 FYNNEI. Here the CDR3 reads CASSEGGRAQEQYF.

CDR3 residues: CASSLGQPNEQFF. This chain links TRBV5-6 with TRBJ2-1; lacking DNA, the TRBD1 call made by TCRdb goes unchecked. The CDR3 spans 13 residues. In germline, CDR1 is SGHDT, CDR2 YYEEEE.

V gene TRBV5-1 combines with J gene TRBJ2-7; TCRdb gives TRBD1 as the D gene, but with no DNA this cannot be confirmed. Germline CDR1 reads SGHRS; CDR2 reads YFSETQ. The length of the CDR3 is 15 residues. The CDR3 protein is CASSAQGAPSYEQYF.